Listed below are T cell receptor beta chains from one sample, sequenced in a study of cytomegalovirus exposure and HLA in healthy donors. The table came from immunoSEQ multiplex PCR; TCRdb's copy has only in-frame clones and leaves some out. The sample holds around 130,000 clones, roughly 72% seen once. Sequencing used PBMCs. These receptor sequences come from a man aged 35 to 55 in good health and CMV-seronegative. Both conserved end residues are part of each CDR3. D genes are given only for firm matches. Size tells how often a clone was seen (once, few, many) or the class of an expanded clone, and some rows leave it out.

clone size	J gene	D gene	V gene	CDR3 DNA	CDR3 protein
once	TRBJ2-1	TRBD1	TRBV29-1	TGCAGCGTTGTGGGACAGCATCCTTGGGGTGAGCAGTTCTTC	CSVVGQHPWGEQFF
NA	TRBJ1-5	TRBD1	TRBV4-1	TGCGCCAGCAGCCCCGGACAGGGCGGGCAGCCCCAGCATTTT	CASSPGQGGQPQHF
NA	TRBJ2-3	NA	TRBV15	TGTGCCACCAGCAGGGGGTCTCTAGCGACAGATACGCAGTATTTT	CATSRGSLATDTQYF
NA	TRBJ2-7	TRBD1	TRBV7-9	TGTGCCAGCAGCTCAGACAGGGCAGCGACCTACGAGCAGTACTTC	CASSSDRAATYEQYF
few	TRBJ2-7	NA	TRBV19	TGTGCCAGTAGTTACGGGACAACCTACGAGCAGTACTTC	CASSYGTTYEQYF
NA	TRBJ2-5	TRBD2	TRBV4-1	TGCGTCAGCAGGCGAGCGGGGGAAGAGACCCAGTACTTC	CVSRRAGEETQYF
NA	TRBJ2-1	NA	TRBV19	TGTGCCAGTAGTATAGTGGTGCGCCAGGAGGGAATAGATGAGCAGTTCTTC	CASSIVVRQEGIDEQFF
NA	TRBJ2-5	TRBD2	TRBV5-1	TGCGCCAGCAGCAGTTCTAGCGGGCGAGACGGGGAGACCCAGTACTTC	CASSSSSGRDGETQYF
few	TRBJ2-4	TRBD1	TRBV4-1	TGCGCCAGCAGCCAGGGATGGACAGGGATAGCCAAAAACATTCAGTACTTC	CASSQGWTGIAKNIQYF
once	TRBJ2-3	NA	TRBV7-6	TGTGCCAGCAGCTTATTCTCGGTTCGGGAGCGGGCAGATACGCAGTATTTT	CASSLFSVRERADTQYF
NA	TRBJ2-7	TRBD1	TRBV7-9	TGTGCCAGCAGCCGACAGGGGCCCCTCTACGAGCAGTACTTC	CASSRQGPLYEQYF
NA	TRBJ1-4	TRBD1	TRBV7-9	TGTGCCAGCAGCCAGGGACAGGGTCTAGAAAAACTGTTTTTT	CASSQGQGLEKLFF
once	TRBJ2-7	TRBD1	TRBV7-9	TGTGCCAGCAGCTCCCCCACTCAGGGGGCCTACGAGCAGTACTTC	CASSSPTQGAYEQYF
NA	TRBJ1-4	NA	TRBV6-1	TGTGCCAGCAGTTTCGGGAGTAATGAAAAACTGTTTTTT	CASSFGSNEKLFF
few	TRBJ2-1	TRBD2	TRBV19	TGTGCCAGTAGTAGGGTCATAGCGGGAGGGCCGAACAATGAGCAGTTCTTC	CASSRVIAGGPNNEQFF
NA	TRBJ1-6	NA	TRBV6-4	TGTGCCAGCAGTTGGAGTAAAGCTAATAATTCACCCCTCCACTTT	CASSWSKANNSPLHF
NA	TRBJ1-4	NA	TRBV4-3	TGCGCCAGCAGCCAAGATGAGGGCGAGGGTGAAAAACTGTTTTTT	CASSQDEGEGEKLFF
NA	TRBJ1-2	NA	TRBV5-4	TGTGCCAGCAGCGCGGACGGACTACTCGCTAACTATGGCTACACCTTC	CASSADGLLANYGYTF
NA	TRBJ2-2	TRBD1	TRBV19	TGTGCCAGTATTGACAGGGCGGTAGCCGGGGAGCTGTTTTTT	CASIDRAVAGELFF
NA	TRBJ2-3	TRBD2	TRBV11-2	TGTGCCAGCAGCTTAGCCCGACTAGCGGGGGACCGTGGCGCAGATACGCAGTATTTT	CASSLARLAGDRGADTQYF
NA	TRBJ2-7	TRBD1	TRBV27	TGTGCCAGCAGTTCCCGGACAGGGCCAAGAACCTACGAGCAGTACTTC	CASSSRTGPRTYEQYF
NA	TRBJ2-7	TRBD1	TRBV19	TGTGCCAGTAGAGAGGTGGGACAGGGGCCCTACGAGCAGTACTTC	CASREVGQGPYEQYF
NA	TRBJ2-7	TRBD1	TRBV5-6	TGTGCCAGCAGCTTTCTCAAGCAGGGGGCATATAGGGAGCAGTACTTC	CASSFLKQGAYREQYF
NA	TRBJ2-7	TRBD2	TRBV5-1	TGCGCCAGCAGCTGGTGGGGACTAGCATTACAGGACGAGCAGTACTTC	CASSWWGLALQDEQYF
few	TRBJ1-1	TRBD1	TRBV4-1	TGCGCCAGCAGCCAAAGACAGGGTTACACTGAAGCTTTCTTT	CASSQRQGYTEAFF
NA	TRBJ2-6	TRBD1	TRBV5-1	TGCGCCAGCAGCTTGCGGCGTGACAGGGCTGGGGCCAACGTCCTGACTTTC	CASSLRRDRAGANVLTF
NA	TRBJ2-7	TRBD1	TRBV6-5	TGTGCCAGCAGTTACGGAGGACAGGGAACCTACGAGCAGTACTTC	CASSYGGQGTYEQYF
once	TRBJ2-1	TRBD2	TRBV7-6	TGTGCCAGCAGCCATTTACTAGCGGGAGGGCCTAGGAATGAGCAGTTCTTC	CASSHLLAGGPRNEQFF
NA	TRBJ2-1	TRBD1	TRBV13	TGTGCCAGCAGCCCAGGACAGGGTCCCTACAATGAGCAGTTCTTC	CASSPGQGPYNEQFF
NA	TRBJ2-7	TRBD1	TRBV6-5	TGTGCCAGCATCGAGGGACAGGGTGGCGAGCAGTACTTC	CASIEGQGGEQYF
NA	TRBJ1-2	NA	TRBV15	TGTGCCACCAGCAGAGATTTCACAGGGATAAACTATGGCTACACCTTC	CATSRDFTGINYGYTF
NA	TRBJ2-7	NA	TRBV5-1	TGCGCCAGCAGCGGTGTACAGGGTTCCCACGAGCAGTACTTC	CASSGVQGSHEQYF
few	TRBJ2-1	TRBD2	TRBV7-9	TGTGCCAGCAGCTCCTTGACTAGCGGGGGGGCCCCCTACAATGAGCAGTTCTTC	CASSSLTSGGAPYNEQFF
NA	TRBJ2-7	NA	TRBV10-1	TGCGCCAGCAGTTCGGACAGAAGCTACGAGCAGTACTTC	CASSSDRSYEQYF
NA	TRBJ1-3	NA	TRBV12-5	TGTGCTAGTGGTTTGGGGACAACTGGAAACACCATATATTTT	CASGLGTTGNTIYF
NA	TRBJ2-3	NA	TRBV5-1	TGCGCCAGCGGCTTGGAGCTGCCCAGCACAGATACGCAGTATTTT	CASGLELPSTDTQYF
NA	TRBJ2-1	NA	TRBV5-1	TGCGCCAGCAGCTTGGGGGGCGGGAGCCACTCCCTACAGGGTGAGCAGTTCTTC	CASSLGGGSHSLQGEQFF
few	TRBJ1-1	NA	TRBV6-5	TGTGCCAGCAGTTATTACGGGAAGAACACTGAAGCTTTCTTT	CASSYYGKNTEAFF
NA	TRBJ2-5	NA	TRBV11-1	TGTGCCAGCAGCTTAGCTCCTTCGCTCGAGCAGACCCAGTACTTC	CASSLAPSLEQTQYF
NA	TRBJ2-2	NA	TRBV27	TGTGCCAGCACCTACTGGGGGGGGCGTCGTTCCACCGGGGAGCTGTTTTTT	CASTYWGGRRSTGELFF
NA	TRBJ2-7	TRBD2	TRBV29-1	TGCAGCGTTCGGGCTAGCGGGGGCCACGAGCAGTACTTC	CSVRASGGHEQYF
NA	TRBJ2-1	NA	TRBV21-1	TGTGCCAGCACCCCGGGCGGGCCGGGGATCTCCTACAATGAGCAGTTCTTC	CASTPGGPGISYNEQFF
once	TRBJ1-1	NA	TRBV6-5	TGTGCCAGCACTCCCGGGGGGAACACTGAAGCTTTCTTT	CASTPGGNTEAFF
NA	TRBJ2-7	NA	TRBV30	TGTGCCTGGAGTGTAACAGGGAACGAGCAGTACTTC	CAWSVTGNEQYF
once	TRBJ2-7	NA	TRBV19	TGTGCCAGTAGCCACAGTTACGAGCAGTACTTC	CASSHSYEQYF
NA	TRBJ2-7	TRBD2	TRBV5-1	TGCGCCAGCAGCTCTTGGACTAGCGGCGACGAGCAGTACTTC	CASSSWTSGDEQYF
NA	TRBJ2-6	NA	TRBV27	TGTGCCAGCAGTTTGGGCGGGGGCGCAGGGGCCAACGTCCTGACTTTC	CASSLGGGAGANVLTF
NA	TRBJ1-6	TRBD1	TRBV19	TGTGCCAGTAGTATCGTCACAGGGGCTGATAATTCACCCCTCCACTTT	CASSIVTGADNSPLHF
NA	TRBJ1-1	TRBD1	TRBV13	TGTGCCAGCAGCACCCGACCGACAGGGTACACTGAAGCTTTCTTT	CASSTRPTGYTEAFF
NA	TRBJ2-1	TRBD2	TRBV19	TGTGCCAGTAGTATAGATCTAGATAGCGGGCCCTACAATGAGCAGTTCTTC	CASSIDLDSGPYNEQFF
NA	TRBJ2-7	NA	TRBV7-6	TGTGCCAGCAGCTTAGTGGACTTTACCTACGAGCAGTACTTC	CASSLVDFTYEQYF
few	TRBJ2-6	NA	TRBV9	TGTGCCAGCAGCGTAGAAATCCCCGGACACCTTATCTCTGGGGCCAACGTCCTGACTTTC	CASSVEIPGHLISGANVLTF
few	TRBJ2-3	TRBD1	TRBV2	TGTGCCAGCAGTGGCCCCGGACAGGGGAACTCGGATACGCAGTATTTT	CASSGPGQGNSDTQYF
NA	TRBJ1-3	TRBD1	TRBV6-1	TGTGCCAGCAGGGCCCGGGACAGGGCTGGAAACACCATATATTTT	CASRARDRAGNTIYF
once	TRBJ1-3	NA	TRBV5-5	TGTGCCAGCAGCTTGGTGCCAGGCTCTGGAAACACCATATATTTT	CASSLVPGSGNTIYF
NA	TRBJ1-4	TRBD1	TRBV5-1	TGCGCCAGCAGCCCGGGACAGGGTCGTAATGAAAAACTGTTTTTT	CASSPGQGRNEKLFF
NA	TRBJ2-7	TRBD2	TRBV7-9	TGTGCCAGCAGCGGGGGACTAGCGGGAGCCTACGAGCAGTACTTC	CASSGGLAGAYEQYF
NA	TRBJ2-1	NA	TRBV18	TGTGCCAGCTCACCGTGGGGAGAGGAAACCAACAATGAGCAGTTCTTC	CASSPWGEETNNEQFF
NA	TRBJ2-3	NA	TRBV19	TGTGCCAGTAGTACCCCGAGACTGACAGATACGCAGTATTTT	CASSTPRLTDTQYF